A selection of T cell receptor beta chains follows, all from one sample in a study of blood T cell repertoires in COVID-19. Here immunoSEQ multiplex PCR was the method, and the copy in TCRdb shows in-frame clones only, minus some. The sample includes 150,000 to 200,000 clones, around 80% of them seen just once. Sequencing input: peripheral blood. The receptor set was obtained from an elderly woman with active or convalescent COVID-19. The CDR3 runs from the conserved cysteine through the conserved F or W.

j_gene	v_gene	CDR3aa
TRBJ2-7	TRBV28	CASRLAGGVYEQYF
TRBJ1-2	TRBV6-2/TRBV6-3	CASSYADRANGYTF
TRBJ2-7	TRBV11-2	CASSRDGGRGQTGLYEQYF
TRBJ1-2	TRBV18	CASSPTGKNYGYTF
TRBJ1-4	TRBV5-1	CASSPSGTNEKLFF
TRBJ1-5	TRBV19	CASKLKQGGNQPQHF
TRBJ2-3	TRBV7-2	CASSLVGQDTDTQYF
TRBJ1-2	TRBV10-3	CAIRGQGAAGGYTF
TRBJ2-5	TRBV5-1	CASSRQGFGEAQYF
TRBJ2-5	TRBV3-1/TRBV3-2	CASSPSGLMETQYF
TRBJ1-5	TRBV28	CASREQGNQPQHF
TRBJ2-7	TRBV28	CASSPSVSYEQYF
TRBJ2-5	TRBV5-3	CARSLAEGRGIQTQYF
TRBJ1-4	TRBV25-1	CASSGTGDYDEKLFF
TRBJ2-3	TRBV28	CASRPNPGRESTDTQYF
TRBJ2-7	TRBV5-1	CASSPQGPWDEQYF
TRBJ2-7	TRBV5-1	CASSWTGASYEQYF
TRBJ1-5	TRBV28	CASSSLGQPSNQPQHF
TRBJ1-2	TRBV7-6	CASSAVQGAGDYTF
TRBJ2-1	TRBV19	CASSSRRGKNEQFF
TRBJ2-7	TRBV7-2	CASSFVGLEGHEQYF
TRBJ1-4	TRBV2	CAGTGSSANEKLFF
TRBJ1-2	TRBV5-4	CASSLARDSGLYGYTF
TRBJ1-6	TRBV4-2	CASSQAESDYNSPLHF
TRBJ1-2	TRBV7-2	CASSRDRALEYGYTF
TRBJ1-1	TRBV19	CASSMFQGRTEAFF
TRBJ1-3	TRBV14	CASSPLGPGNTIYF
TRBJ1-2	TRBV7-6	CASSSPRTGGYGYTF
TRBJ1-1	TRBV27	CASSSRQGFQAEAFF
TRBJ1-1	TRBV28	CASSLRTGGKTEAFF
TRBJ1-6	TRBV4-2	CASSPELASSYNSPLHF
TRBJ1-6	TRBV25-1	CASQYSLNSPLHF
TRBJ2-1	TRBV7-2	CASSPSGNTYNEQFF
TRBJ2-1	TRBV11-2	CASSLGGLAGIHNEQFF
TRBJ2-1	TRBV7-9	CASSLLQGANEQFF
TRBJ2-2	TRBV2	CASKGQANTGELFF
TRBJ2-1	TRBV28	CASSSASGGAYNEQFF
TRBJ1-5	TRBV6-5	CASSGGRLDQPQHF
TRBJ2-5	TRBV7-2	CASSLGWGRETQYF
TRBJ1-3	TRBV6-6	CASSLPDRASGNTIYF
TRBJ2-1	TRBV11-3	CASSSAAYNEQFF
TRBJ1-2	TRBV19	CASSRGQGFPNYGYTF
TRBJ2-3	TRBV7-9	CASSRLLDTQYF
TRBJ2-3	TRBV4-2	CASRSGGAADTQYF
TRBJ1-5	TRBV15	CATSREDGQGQPQHF
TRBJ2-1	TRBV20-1	CSAREDNEQFF
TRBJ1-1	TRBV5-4	CASTRQGLGNTEAFF
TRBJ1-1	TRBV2	CASSYLPPEAEAFF
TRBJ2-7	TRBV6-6	CASRSPGVHEQYF
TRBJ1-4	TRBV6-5	CASSNRGGEKLFF
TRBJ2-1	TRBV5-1	CASSLERGAHNEQFF
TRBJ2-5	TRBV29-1	CSVVGGAEQETQYF
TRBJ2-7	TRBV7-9	CASSFGDRHHEQYF
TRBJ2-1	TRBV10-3	CAISEYAGEGNEQFF
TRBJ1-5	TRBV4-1	CASSQEIWTGMGQPQHF
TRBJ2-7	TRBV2	CASSPMRSTEQYF
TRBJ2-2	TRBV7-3	CASSLSRDTGELFF